This T cell receptor (beta chain) originates from a study of blood T cell repertoires in COVID-19. Overall study context: From the United States, Italy and Spain came samples of acute and convalescent COVID-19. T cells, B-cell-depleted T cells, or PBMCs provided the cDNA or gDNA that served as material.

This CDR3 spans 15 amino acids. Germline V gives CDR1 GTSNPN, CDR2 SVGIG (reference sequence). V was pared by 0 bases and J by 8 bases, with 14 bases between. Authors' analysis steps: The assay estimated nucleated cells by amplifying reference gene primers. The repertoire was sequenced with immunoSEQ multiplex PCR; TCRdb's copy has only in-frame clones and lacks some. The V and J calls and the clone size are those of that table, but D and trimming were determined from the DNA. Of 200,000 to 250,000 clones listed, 86% are singletons. The Seattle patients joined while their infection was active and were tracked longitudinally afterward.

The gene calls are TRBV30 and TRBJ1-6; D is possibly TRBD1 (6 bases). Material for sequencing was peripheral blood. The TCR sequence derives from a woman in her fifties or sixties with COVID-19, enrolled during active disease. The CDR3, as DNA: TGTGCCTGGAGTGTACAGCGGGGGGCTGATTCACCCCTCCACTTT. The encoded protein is CAWSVQRGADSPLHF.